A single sample gave rise to the 25 T cell receptor beta chains below, sequenced in a study of blood T cell repertoires in COVID-19. Here immunoSEQ multiplex PCR was the method, and the copy in TCRdb shows in-frame clones only, minus some. The sample yields approximately 250,000 clones, less than 90% seen once. The sample comprised peripheral blood. All receptors come from a young man with active or convalescent COVID-19.

This clone was detected ten times or more. The chain uses TRBV29-1 and TRBJ1-4; 9 bases fit TRBD1. The CDR3 extends over 14 amino acids. Germline V gene lookup returns CDR1 SQVTM and CDR2 ANQGSEA. V shed 6 bases, J shed 7 bases, and the junction held 9 bases outside the gene matches. CDR3 sequence (DNA): TGCAGCGTGACGTTGACAGGGGGAACTGAAAAACTGTTTTTT. This encodes CSVTLTGGTEKLFF.

The chain carries TRBV7-9 and TRBJ2-1; 7 nucleotides line up with TRBD2. J was trimmed by 4 bases and V by 5 bases; bases with no gene match: 8. Germline lookup yields CDR1 SEHNR and CDR2 FQNEAQ (reference sequence). CDR3 size: 15 residues. CDR3: CASSRGESYYNEQFF. CDR3 nucleotides: TGTGCCAGCAGCCGGGGGGAGAGTTATTACAATGAGCAGTTCTTC. The variable domain in full, completed from reference TRBV7-9 and TRBJ2-1, reads DTGVSQNPRHKITKRGQNVTFRCDPISEHNRLYWYRQTLGQGPEFLTYFQNEAQLEKSRLLSDRFSAERPKGSFSTLEIQRTEQGDSAMYLCASSRGESYYNEQFFGPGTRLTVL.

The V call is TRBV3-1 (or the pseudogene TRBV3-2), the J call TRBJ2-3, with 8 bases identical to TRBD2. Germline CDR1 is LGHDT and CDR2 is YNNKEL (reference sequence). This CDR3 has 17 residues. Trimming at V came to 4 bases and at J to 2 bases, leaving 11 bases not matched to a gene. The chain's CDR3 is CASSRSYLAGYTDTQYF. The CDR3, as DNA: TGTGCCAGCAGCCGGTCGTATTTAGCGGGGTACACAGATACGCAGTATTTT.

This chain connects TRBV10-1 to TRBJ1-1; TRBD1 aligns across 9 bases. Trimming took 0 bases from V and 9 from J; bases not matched to a gene: 2. Germline lookup yields CDR1 WNHNN and CDR2 SYGVQD (reference sequence). There are 13 residues in the CDR3. The CDR3 bases are TGCGCCAGCAGTGAGTCGGGGACAGGGAAAGCTTTCTTT. Translating gives CASSESGTGKAFF.

V usage is TRBV2 and J usage is TRBJ1-2; D is unclear. The length of the CDR3 is 15 residues. In germline, CDR1 is SNHLY, CDR2 FYNNEI. V gave up 3 bases and J gave up 6 bases, with 17 bases separating them. CDR3 sequence reads: CASSEERIKLDGYTF. CDR3 DNA sequence: TGTGCCAGCAGTGAGGAACGGATAAAACTAGATGGCTACACCTTC.

The chain links TRBV3-1 (or the pseudogene TRBV3-2) to TRBJ1-1; D gene uncertain. Per the germline V gene, CDR1 is LGHDT and CDR2 is YNNKEL (reference sequence). V lost 4 bases, J lost 1 base, and 13 bases lay in between. The CDR3 has 15 amino acids. CDR3 coding DNA: TGTGCCAGCAGCCGTTCCTACAGTCAGAACACTGAAGCTTTCTTT. This sequence encodes CASSRSYSQNTEAFF.

The chain joins TRBV19 to TRBJ2-7, with D hard to call. Per the germline V gene, CDR1 is LNHDA and CDR2 is SQIVND (reference sequence). This CDR3 spans 13 amino acids. Trimming cost V 10 bases and J 4 bases, with 17 bases left between them. The CDR3 region has the DNA TGTGCCACCGCCTCGGGTCGGCTATACGAGCAGTACTTC. Encoded protein: CATASGRLYEQYF.

CDR3 amino acids: CASSPQGSHQPQHF. CDR3 coding DNA: TGTGCCAGCAGCCCTCAGGGGTCCCATCAGCCCCAGCATTTT. V is TRBV3-1 (or the pseudogene TRBV3-2) and J is TRBJ1-5; D is possibly TRBD1 (6 bases). The ends were cut back, 4 bases at V and 5 bases at J, with 12 bases in the middle. Germline V gene sequence: CDR1 LGHDT, CDR2 YNNKEL (reference sequence). The CDR3 runs 14 residues.

On this clone: Other DNA sequences in this specimen translate into the identical CDR3. This rearrangement joins TRBV9 to TRBJ2-2; no clear D. This CDR3 has 13 residues. The germline gives CDR1 SGDLS, CDR2 YYNGEE. V dropped 3 bases and J dropped 1 base, with 4 bases sitting between them. The DNA for the CDR3 is TGTGCCAGCAGCGCTGTGAACACCGGGGAGCTGTTTTTT. It is translated as CASSAVNTGELFF.

CDR3 sequence reads: CASSLGGQGGNEKLFF. CDR3 sequence (DNA): TGTGCCAGCAGCTTAGGGGGCCAGGGTGGAAATGAAAAACTGTTTTTT. The V and J genes are TRBV7-9 and TRBJ1-4; TRBD1 might be the D (5 bases). Trimming left V 1 base short and J 5 bases short, with 14 bases between. The CDR3 runs 16 residues. Germline values: CDR1 SEHNR, CDR2 FQNEAQ (reference sequence).

This chain joins TRBV12-3 or TRBV12-4 and TRBJ1-5; D ambiguous. V lost 3 bases and J lost 4, with 7 bases in between. The CDR3 has 13 amino acids. The DNA for the CDR3 is TGTGCCAGCAGTTTTGTCAAAAATCAGCCCCAGCATTTT. Its protein product is CASSFVKNQPQHF.

V and J are TRBV7-2 and TRBJ2-3, with D possibly being TRBD2 (6 bases). From germline, CDR1 is SGHTA and CDR2 FQGNSA. The CDR3 extends over 17 amino acids. V lost 5 bases and J 0 bases, leaving 18 bases between the germline ends. The DNA for the CDR3 is TGTGCCAGCAGCCAATTAGCGGCGGGGTTCAGCACAGATACGCAGTATTTT. Amino acid sequence: CASSQLAAGFSTDTQYF.

The chain carries TRBV6-5 and TRBJ1-1, with D unresolved. V lost 5 bases, J lost 1 base, and 8 bases lay in between. There are 13 residues in the CDR3. Germline CDR1 and CDR2: MNHEY and SVGAGI. CDR3 region: CASSRGPNTEAFF. CDR3 bases: TGTGCCAGCAGTCGTGGCCCGAACACTGAAGCTTTCTTT.

This clone was detected only once. The V and J genes are TRBV4-3 and TRBJ2-5, with 12 bases fitting TRBD2. V was pared by 0 bases and J by 5 bases, with 10 bases of the junction left unmatched. The CDR3 totals 18 residues. CDR1 LGHNA and CDR2 YSLEER come from the germline V gene. The CDR3 loop reads CASSQDPPSGGAGETQYF. The CDR3 region has the DNA TGCGCCAGCAGCCAAGACCCGCCTAGCGGGGGGGCCGGTGAGACCCAGTACTTC.

This clone appeared a single time. The CDR3 protein is CASSHFQGPNEKLFF. CDR3 DNA sequence: TGCGCCAGCAGCCACTTTCAGGGGCCAAATGAAAAACTGTTTTTT. The rearrangement joins TRBV4-3 to TRBJ1-4; possibly TRBD1 for D (6 bases). Germline V lookup: CDR1 LGHNA, CDR2 YSLEER. The V end was cut by 3 bases, the J end by 5 bases, with 13 bases between. The CDR3 runs to 15 residues.

The V and J genes are TRBV15 and TRBJ1-3; no definite D call. V dropped 3 bases and J dropped 0 bases, with 6 bases sitting between them. Germline values: CDR1 LNHNV, CDR2 YYDKDF (reference sequence). The CDR3 length is 14 residues. DNA of the CDR3: TGTGCCACCAGCAGCCCGGGCTCTGGAAACACCATATATTTT. Translation: CATSSPGSGNTIYF. Combining the CDR3 with reference TRBV15 and TRBJ1-3 gives the whole variable domain DAMVIQNPRYQVTQFGKPVTLSCSQTLNHNVMYWYQQKSSQAPKLLFHYYDKDFNNEADTPDNFQSRRPNTSFCFLDIRSPGLGDTAMYLCATSSPGSGNTIYFGEGSWLTVV.

The chain employs TRBV2 and TRBJ2-1, with 7 bases fitting TRBD2. The CDR3 runs to 12 residues. Looked up from germline, CDR1 is SNHLY and CDR2 is FYNNEI. V was clipped by 6 bases and J by 6 bases; unmatched bases: 2. The CDR3 DNA reads as TGTGCCAGCAGGCGGGAGAGCAATGAGCAGTTCTTC. Encoded protein: CASRRESNEQFF.

V and J are TRBV4-1 and TRBJ1-1, with TRBD1 matching 9 bases. Unmatched junction bases numbered 16, after V lost 4 bases and J lost 4 bases. CDR3 length: 18 residues. The V gene's germline CDR1 is MGHRA and CDR2 YSYEKL. CDR3 amino acids: CASSPKTGGSRGPTEAFF. CDR3 in DNA: TGCGCCAGCAGCCCAAAGACAGGGGGAAGTAGGGGGCCCACTGAAGCTTTCTTT.

V and J are TRBV30 and TRBJ1-2, with 11 bases matching TRBD1. The CDR3 is made up of 12 amino acids. Germline-derived CDR1 and CDR2 are GTSNPN and SVGIG (reference sequence). V lost 5 bases, J lost 7 bases, and 3 bases stayed unmatched. This chain's CDR3 is CAWGQGAGGYTF. The DNA of the CDR3 is TGTGCCTGGGGACAGGGGGCTGGTGGCTACACCTTC.

This rearrangement joins TRBV3-1 (or the pseudogene TRBV3-2) to TRBJ1-2; weak D call: TRBD1 (5 bases). Germline V gene data show CDR1 as LGHDT and CDR2 as YNNKEL (reference sequence). V lost 2 bases to trimming and J lost 6 bases, with 19 bases between them. The CDR3 loop spans 16 amino acids. The DNA for the CDR3 is TGTGCCAGCAGCCAATCCCCCCGGGGGGGTGCCCATGGCTACACCTTC. It yields the protein CASSQSPRGGAHGYTF.

This chain connects TRBV27 to TRBJ2-2; 10 bases map to TRBD1. The CDR3 contains 15 residues. Trimming at V came to 10 bases and at J to 6 bases, leaving 11 bases not matched to a gene. CDR1 and CDR2 from the germline V gene are MNHEY and SMNVEV (reference sequence). The DNA for the CDR3 is TGTGCCACCAAAGAAGGGACAGGGGCCGCCGGGGAGCTGTTTTTT. Translating gives CATKEGTGAAGELFF.

This chain uses TRBV19 with TRBJ2-5; 8 nucleotides match TRBD2. The V gene end was trimmed by 11 bases and the J gene end by 4 bases; junction bases not matched to a gene: 15. The CDR3 covers 15 residues. CDR1 LNHDA and CDR2 SQIVND come from the germline V gene (reference sequence). This CDR3 reads CAARRRGAAGETQYF. The CDR3 DNA follows: TGTGCCGCCCGGCGGCGGGGGGCCGCGGGAGAGACCCAGTACTTC.

The rearrangement links TRBV6-5 to TRBJ1-5, with D tentatively TRBD1 (5 bases). V lost 6 bases to trimming and J lost 5 bases, with 14 bases between them. The germline V gene has CDR1 MNHEY and CDR2 SVGAGI. The CDR3 extends over 14 amino acids. The CDR3 loop reads CASSLSRGDQPQHF. CDR3 sequence (DNA): TGTGCCAGCAGCCTCTCCCGGGGGGATCAGCCCCAGCATTTT.

The CDR3 is CASSVGSQGQPQHF. CDR3 DNA sequence: TGTGCCAGCAGCGTAGGTAGCCAGGGCCAGCCCCAGCATTTT. This chain uses TRBV9 with TRBJ1-5, with D maybe TRBD1 (5 bases). CDR3 length equals 14 residues. The germline gives CDR1 SGDLS, CDR2 YYNGEE. The V and J ends lost 0 bases and 7 bases respectively, with 11 bases between them. The whole variable domain, filled in from reference TRBV9 and TRBJ1-5, reads DSGVTQTPKHLITATGQRVTLRCSPRSGDLSVYWYQQSLDQGLQFLIQYYNGEERAKGNILERFSAQQFPDLHSELNLSSLELGDSALYFCASSVGSQGQPQHFGDGTRLSIL.

V gene TRBV7-2 combines with J gene TRBJ2-1; 9 nucleotides align to TRBD2. Germline lookup yields CDR1 SGHTA and CDR2 FQGNSA. V lost 1 base and J lost 6; bases outside the gene matches: 4. The CDR3 consists of 15 residues. In nucleotides, the CDR3 is TGTGCCAGCAGCTTAGTAGCGGGGGACCCCAATGAGCAGTTCTTC. Translation: CASSLVAGDPNEQFF. The full variable domain, completed using reference TRBV7-2 and TRBJ2-1, is GAGVSQSPSNKVTEKGKDVELRCDPISGHTALYWYRQSLGQGLEFLIYFQGNSAPDKSGLPSDRFSAERTGGSVSTLTIQRTQQEDSAVYLCASSLVAGDPNEQFFGPGTRLTVL.